This T cell receptor (beta chain) was captured by sequencing in a study of blood T cell repertoires in COVID-19. This CDR3 region has 14 residues. The V gene's germline CDR1 is MNHEY and CDR2 SMNVEV (reference sequence). V shed 5 bases and J shed 2 bases, with 12 bases lying between them. Method: immunoSEQ multiplex PCR; TCRdb's copy keeps in-frame clones and lacks some. The sample has around 280,000 clones; 85% are singletons. V and J are TRBV27 and TRBJ1-1; D possibly corresponds to TRBD1 (6 bases). The receptor was derived from a woman aged 45 to 65 with active or convalescent COVID-19. Sequenced: peripheral blood. CDR3 protein: CASSRPGENTEAFF. CDR3 DNA sequence: TGTGCCAGCAGTCGACCAGGGGAAAACACTGAAGCTTTCTTT.